The 17 T cell receptor beta chains listed next were all sequenced from one sample in a study of T cell responses to AZD1222 COVID-19 vaccine. Using immunoSEQ multiplex PCR, the repertoire was profiled, and TCRdb retains in-frame clones only, with some absent. The repertoire holds 150,000 to 200,000 clones, with 91% as singletons. The sequenced sample was peripheral blood, obtained 28 days after the second AZD1222 dose. These receptor sequences come from an adult who received the AZD1222 COVID-19 vaccine.

V and J are TRBV27 and TRBJ1-2; unclear D gene. CDR3 length: 12 residues. Germline V CDR1 and CDR2: MNHEY, SMNVEV (reference sequence). V was trimmed by 3 bases and J by 6 bases, leaving 8 bases between them. For the CDR3, the DNA is TGTGCCAGCAGTTTTACTGCTGATGGCTACACCTTC. Protein product: CASSFTADGYTF.

The CDR3 bases are TGTGCCACCAGAGTAGAGACAGCAACTAATGAAAAACTGTTTTTT. Residues: CATRVETATNEKLFF. V and J are TRBV15 and TRBJ1-4; TRBD1 might be the D (5 bases). Trimming took off 6 bases at V and 0 bases at J, with 11 bases between the two ends. Per the germline V gene, CDR1 is LNHNV and CDR2 is YYDKDF (reference sequence). CDR3 length equals 15 residues.

The DNA for the CDR3 is TGTGCCACCAGCAGAGAGGCCGGTGGCCCTGGGCACTATGGCTACACCTTC. Translation gives CATSREAGGPGHYGYTF. The V and J genes are TRBV15 and TRBJ1-2; D remains ambiguous. Germline-derived CDR1 and CDR2 are LNHNV and YYDKDF (reference sequence). V shed 0 bases and J shed 3 bases, with 17 bases lying between them. This CDR3 is 17 amino acids long. Full variable domain (remainder filled in from reference TRBV15 and TRBJ1-2): DAMVIQNPRYQVTQFGKPVTLSCSQTLNHNVMYWYQQKSSQAPKLLFHYYDKDFNNEADTPDNFQSRRPNTSFCFLDIRSPGLGDTAMYLCATSREAGGPGHYGYTFGSGTRLTVV.

The chain couples TRBV6-2 or TRBV6-3 to TRBJ2-1; D is possibly TRBD2 (6 bases). The germline CDR1 and CDR2 sequences are MNHEY and SVGEGT. The CDR3 length is 18 residues. With 5 bases removed from V and 6 bases from J, the gap between germline ends came to 26 bases. The DNA of the CDR3 is TGTGCCAGCAGTACCTCTAGCTTAAGCGCCGGAGGGCGCAATGAGCAGTTCTTC. Translation gives CASSTSSLSAGGRNEQFF.

The gene calls are TRBV27 and TRBJ2-3; tentative D call: TRBD2 (5 bases). The germline gives CDR1 MNHEY, CDR2 SMNVEV (reference sequence). V lost 6 bases to trimming and J lost 3 bases, with 10 bases between them. The CDR3 is made up of 13 amino acids. The CDR3 sequence: CASSLRLTDTQYF. The DNA of the CDR3 is TGTGCCAGCAGCCTAAGACTAACAGATACGCAGTATTTT.

The CDR3 sequence is CASSLMSGSYEQYF. CDR3 coding DNA: TGTGCCAGCAGTTTAATGTCAGGGAGCTACGAGCAGTACTTC. The V gene is TRBV27, the J gene TRBJ2-7; D may be TRBD1 or TRBD2 (5 bases each). V lost 2 bases and J lost 3, with 11 bases in between. CDR3 length: 14 residues. CDR1 and CDR2 (germline): MNHEY, SMNVEV (reference sequence).

This chain links TRBV14 with TRBJ2-1; no definite D call. Trimming left V 3 bases short and J 13 bases short, with 10 bases between. The CDR3 sequence is 11 residues long. The V gene's germline CDR1 is SGHDN and CDR2 FVKESK. CDR3: CASSHSVAQFF. CDR3 nucleotide sequence: TGTGCCAGCAGCCACTCGGTGGCCCAGTTCTTC.

Worth noting for this clone: The sample holds other DNA sequences that translate to the same CDR3. The chain is built from TRBV6-5 and TRBJ2-7; 7 bases agree with TRBD1. CDR3 size: 13 residues. Germline V lookup: CDR1 MNHEY, CDR2 SVGAGI. Losses at the gene ends were 6 bases for V and 1 base for J; bases not matched to a gene: 3. The CDR3 protein is CASRNRGSYEQYF. DNA for the CDR3: TGTGCCAGCAGGAACAGGGGTTCCTACGAGCAGTACTTC.

The chain uses TRBV2 and TRBJ2-7, with unresolved D. V dropped 3 bases and J dropped 3 bases, with 15 bases sitting between them. This CDR3 is 15 amino acids long. CDR1 SNHLY and CDR2 FYNNEI come from the germline V gene. For the CDR3, the DNA is TGTGCCAGCAGTGAGGGTGCGGCCTCCCTCTACGAGCAGTACTTC. This sequence encodes CASSEGAASLYEQYF.

The chain combines TRBV19 with TRBJ1-1; possibly TRBD1 for D (5 bases). The germline V gene encodes CDR1 LNHDA and CDR2 SQIVND (reference sequence). The CDR3 sequence is 13 residues long. V was shortened by 5 bases and J by 6 bases, with 13 bases between the two germline ends. CDR3: CASSPTGYSEAFF. DNA of the CDR3: TGTGCCAGTAGTCCCACAGGATATTCTGAAGCTTTCTTT.

This chain connects TRBV7-3 to TRBJ2-7; TRBD2 matches 13 bases. CDR1 SGHTA and CDR2 FQGTGA come from the germline V gene. V gave up 2 bases and J gave up 7 bases; unmatched junction bases: 5. This CDR3 spans 15 amino acids. CDR3 amino acids: CASSLGLAGVGEQYF. As DNA, the CDR3 is TGTGCCAGCAGCTTAGGACTAGCGGGAGTAGGAGAGCAGTACTTC.

The count of this clone is one. This chain uses TRBV4-1 with TRBJ2-1; TRBD2 agrees at 9 bases. Germline-derived CDR1 and CDR2 are MGHRA and YSYEKL. The length of the CDR3 is 17 residues. V was pared by 1 base and J by 2 bases, with 6 bases of the junction left unmatched. CDR3 nucleotide sequence: TGCGCCAGCAGCCAAGTCGGAAGCGGGGGGCCCTACAATGAGCAGTTCTTC. Its translation is CASSQVGSGGPYNEQFF.

The J gene is TRBJ1-5, the V gene TRBV6-5; tentatively, D is TRBD1 (6 bases). This CDR3 has 15 residues. From germline, CDR1 is MNHEY and CDR2 SVGAGI. The V gene lost 5 bases and the J gene lost 1 base, with 12 bases spanning the gap. The CDR3, as DNA: TGTGCCAGCAGTACACAGGGTCGGAGCAATCAGCCCCAGCATTTT. Translating it yields CASSTQGRSNQPQHF.

The genes are TRBV5-1 and TRBJ1-2; 9 bases fit TRBD1. There are 14 residues in the CDR3. Germline CDR1 SGHRS, CDR2 YFSETQ. Trimming at V came to 4 bases and at J to 9 bases, leaving 10 bases not matched to a gene. CDR3 residues: CASSPRDRDSSYTF. The CDR3 nucleotides are TGCGCCAGCAGCCCCCGGGACAGGGATTCAAGCTACACCTTC.

V and J are TRBV5-1 and TRBJ1-1; D not certain. Trimming stripped 0 bases from V and 0 bases from J, with 18 bases between. Germline-derived CDR1 and CDR2 are SGHRS and YFSETQ. This CDR3 is built from 18 residues. The CDR3 nucleotides read TGCGCCAGCAGCTTGGGAGAGGTCACTTTGACGGTGAACACTGAAGCTTTCTTT. It encodes CASSLGEVTLTVNTEAFF.

J is TRBJ2-3 and V is TRBV9; D is possibly TRBD2 (5 bases). Germline-derived CDR1 and CDR2 are SGDLS and YYNGEE. The CDR3 runs to 16 residues. V was shortened by 4 bases and J by 5 bases, with 20 bases between the two germline ends. DNA of the CDR3: TGTGCCAGCAGCCCCGGGATTACGCAGTTAGGAGATACGCAGTATTTT. Its protein product is CASSPGITQLGDTQYF.

This clone was found a few times. The genes are TRBV12-3 or TRBV12-4 and TRBJ2-2; D is possibly TRBD1 or TRBD2 (5 bases each). This CDR3 region has 13 residues. Trimming stripped 11 bases from V and 7 bases from J, with 17 bases between. CDR3 in amino acids: CAAGTASVGELFF. CDR3 bases: TGTGCCGCCGGGACGGCGTCCGTCGGGGAGCTGTTTTTT.